This passage covers 14 T cell receptor beta chains from one sample sequenced in a study of human T cells and chemical hapten exposure. Time point here: pre-sensitization, week 0. As for treatment: therapeutic diphenylcyclopropenone sensitization with weekly scalp DPC. TCRdb ran MiXCR on the RACE reads and lists one entry per CDR3 protein. This sample has 100,000 to 150,000 distinct CDR3 sequences, with about 14% found just once. Sequencing was performed on whole blood, taken in connection with sensitization to the hapten diphenylcyclopropenone (DPC). These receptors were obtained from a woman aged 18-29 years with alopecia areata. Some clones in this sample may be carry-over from other donors' samples.

The CDR3 DNA reads as TGTGCCAGCTCACCAAAGACAGGAGGGACTAATGAAAAACTGTTTTTT. As protein: CASSPKTGGTNEKLFF. The rearrangement uses TRBV18 and TRBJ1-4, with D possibly matching TRBD1 (6 bases). The CDR3 contains 16 residues. Germline V gives CDR1 KGHSH, CDR2 LQKENI. V lost 2 bases and J 2 bases, leaving 12 bases between the germline ends.

The gene calls are TRBV29-1 and TRBJ1-1; 7 bases line up with TRBD1. Germline V CDR1 and CDR2: SQVTM, ANQGSEA. J gave up 3 bases and V 5 bases, and 6 bases lay outside the gene matches. The CDR3 consists of 13 residues. The DNA of the CDR3 is TGCAGCGTTCGACAGGGTTTGGACACTGAAGCTTTCTTT. Amino acids: CSVRQGLDTEAFF.

This clonotype came up a few times. The chain carries TRBV18 and TRBJ1-1; no definite D call. The germline CDR1 and CDR2 sequences are KGHSH and LQKENI. This CDR3 comprises 17 residues. V was trimmed by 0 bases and J by 0 bases, leaving 14 bases between them. The CDR3 reads CASSPPGPTYMNTEAFF. The CDR3 DNA reads TGTGCCAGCTCACCACCAGGCCCCACATACATGAACACTGAAGCTTTCTTT.

This clonotype was counted a few times. The rearrangement uses TRBV29-1 and TRBJ2-1; 10 positions agree with TRBD2. Germline V gives CDR1 SQVTM, CDR2 ANQGSEA. The V segment lost 1 base and the J segment 2 bases; nucleotides outside the gene matches: 8. This CDR3 is 17 amino acids long. CDR3 nucleotide sequence: TGCAGCGTTGAAGGGCTAGCGGGGGCCCTAGCCTACAATGAGCAGTTCTTC. The encoded protein is CSVEGLAGALAYNEQFF.

This clonotype was seen repeatedly, ten times or more. The rearrangement joins TRBV25-1 to TRBJ1-1; tentative D call: TRBD1 (6 bases). Trimming cost V 2 bases and J 6 bases, with 10 bases left between them. CDR3 length equals 13 residues. Germline V gives CDR1 MGHDK, CDR2 SYGVNS. The CDR3 here is CASSEQGSPEAFF. In DNA, the CDR3 is TGTGCCAGCAGTGAACAGGGGTCCCCTGAAGCTTTCTTT.

The J gene is TRBJ2-1, the V gene TRBV11-2, with D perhaps matching TRBD2 (5 bases). Trimming left V 5 bases short and J 3 bases short, with 14 bases between. The CDR3 length is 15 residues. CDR1 and CDR2 (germline): SGHAT, FQNNGV. The CDR3 region is CASSRTVDYYNEQFF. The CDR3 DNA is TGTGCCAGCAGCAGGACGGTTGACTACTACAATGAGCAGTTCTTC.

This clonotype was seen more than once but under ten times. The chain recombines TRBV19 with TRBJ1-5; D is undetermined. This CDR3 spans 13 amino acids. Trimming took off 3 bases at V and 1 base at J, with 4 bases between the two ends. Germline CDR1 LNHDA, CDR2 SQIVND (reference sequence). CDR3 sequence reads: CASSISSNQPQHF. The CDR3 coding sequence is TGTGCCAGTAGTATCAGCAGCAATCAGCCCCAGCATTTT.

This clonotype was counted a few times. This CDR3 reads CASSFSASGNTEAFF. CDR3 nucleotide sequence: TGTGCCAGCAGTTTCTCGGCATCGGGGAACACTGAAGCTTTCTTT. The chain combines TRBV12-3 or TRBV12-4 with TRBJ1-1; D not certain. The CDR3 is made up of 15 amino acids. Trimming took 3 bases from V and 1 from J, leaving 12 bases between them.

The rearrangement joins TRBV18 to TRBJ1-6, with D perhaps matching TRBD1 (5 bases). CDR1 and CDR2 from the germline V gene are KGHSH and LQKENI. This CDR3 comprises 12 residues. Trimming stripped 5 bases from V and 11 bases from J, with 10 bases between. CDR3 coding DNA: TGTGCCAGCTCAGGCAGGGAACCACCCCTCCACTTT. As protein: CASSGREPPLHF.

The chain is built from TRBV7-6 and TRBJ2-1; no clear D gene. The V gene lost 1 base and the J gene lost 2 bases, with 9 bases spanning the gap. CDR1 is SGHVS, CDR2 FNYEAQ, per germline. This CDR3 comprises 15 residues. This CDR3 reads CASSLGGPPYNEQFF. DNA for the CDR3: TGTGCCAGCAGCTTAGGTGGCCCACCCTACAATGAGCAGTTCTTC. The variable domain in full, with the rest retrieved from reference TRBV7-6 and TRBJ2-1, is GAGVSQSPRYKVTKRGQDVALRCDPISGHVSLYWYRQALGQGPEFLTYFNYEAQQDKSGLPNDRFSAERPEGSISTLTIQRTEQRDSAMYRCASSLGGPPYNEQFFGPGTRLTVL.

This chain joins TRBV7-6 and TRBJ2-3; D is unresolved. Germline V gene lookup returns CDR1 SGHVS and CDR2 FNYEAQ. V was pared by 1 base and J by 2 bases, with 7 bases between. The CDR3 is 14 residues long. In DNA form, the CDR3 reads TGTGCCAGCAGCTTAGGGCCTTACACAGATACGCAGTATTTT. It translates to CASSLGPYTDTQYF.

In its sample, this clonotype was seen a few times. The rearrangement joins TRBV29-1 to TRBJ2-3; D remains ambiguous. The CDR3 has 11 amino acids. Deletions cut 6 bases from V and 8 bases from J, with 12 bases between. The germline CDR1 and CDR2 sequences are SQVTM and ANQGSEA. The CDR3 DNA reads as TGCAGCGTGGATTTACAGACTACGCAGTATTTT. Its protein is CSVDLQTTQYF.

This clonotype has ten or more counts. The V call is TRBV19, the J call TRBJ1-5; D gene unclear. The V end was cut by 1 base, the J end by 4 bases, with 5 bases between. Looked up from germline, CDR1 is LNHDA and CDR2 is SQIVND (reference sequence). The CDR3 runs to 13 residues. CDR3 sequence reads: CASSIGRNQPQHF. The CDR3 nucleotides are TGTGCCAGTAGTATAGGCCGAAATCAGCCCCAGCATTTT. Filled out from reference TRBV19 and TRBJ1-5, the complete variable domain reads DGGITQSPKYLFRKEGQNVTLSCEQNLNHDAMYWYRQDPGQGLRLIYYSQIVNDFQKGDIAEGYSVSREKKESFPLTVTSAQKNPTAFYLCASSIGRNQPQHFGDGTRLSIL.

This clonotype was seen ten or more times. The rearrangement joins TRBV20-1 to TRBJ1-1, with TRBD1 matching 7 bases. J lost 4 bases, V lost 0 bases, and 2 bases had no gene match. Germline-derived CDR1 and CDR2 are DFQATT and SNEGSKA (reference sequence). The CDR3 is 13 amino acids. Here the CDR3 DNA reads TGCAGTGCTAGAGATAACAGGGGCACTGAAGCTTTCTTT. It is translated as CSARDNRGTEAFF.